The 9 T cell receptor beta chains presented below share a single source sample, sequenced in a study of identical twins. Each CDR3 protein gets one entry after TCRdb re-called the 5' RACE reads with MiXCR. The sample contains roughly 500,000 distinct CDR3 sequences, around 20% of which appear only once. These data also featured in a second study, about T cells expressing NK-cell markers.

The sequenced material came from CD4+ T cells sorted from blood. Receptor source: a woman younger than 30 in good health.

The table lists this clonotype with many counts. This chain uses TRBV6-2 or TRBV6-3 with TRBJ1-5; a possible D gene is TRBD1 (5 bases). Germline CDR1 and CDR2: MNHEY and SVGEGT. The CDR3 loop spans 12 amino acids. V lost 6 bases and J lost 5, with 8 bases in between. The CDR3 sequence is CASRAGYQPQHF. CDR3 DNA: TGTGCCAGCAGGGCAGGGTATCAGCCCCAGCATTTT.

CDR3 DNA sequence: TGTGCCAGCAGCTTAAGGTCCAGGCCCTACGAGCAGTACTTC. It yields the protein CASSLRSRPYEQYF. The chain recombines TRBV7-8 with TRBJ2-7, with D hard to call. Germline assignment: CDR1 SGHVS and CDR2 FQNEAQ. The CDR3 loop spans 14 amino acids. V lost 2 bases, J lost 2 bases, and 10 bases lay in between.

This clonotype was counted between two and nine times. The chain couples TRBV11-3 to TRBJ2-2, with unresolved D. The V gene's germline CDR1 is SGHNT and CDR2 YENEEA. The length of the CDR3 is 16 residues. Trimming left V 3 bases short and J 2 bases short, with 13 bases between. In DNA, the CDR3 is TGTGCCAGCAGCTTCCAACTTACAGTCAACACCGGGGAGCTGTTTTTT. This sequence encodes CASSFQLTVNTGELFF.

The rearrangement joins TRBV12-3 or TRBV12-4 to TRBJ2-7; no definite D call. The germline V and J ends were trimmed by 0 bases and 3 bases, with 6 bases remaining between them. The CDR3 contains 13 residues. The CDR3 is CASSLAWLYEQYF. The CDR3, as DNA: TGTGCCAGCAGTTTAGCCTGGCTCTACGAGCAGTACTTC.

This clonotype came up a few times. The rearrangement links TRBV3-1 to TRBJ2-1, with D maybe TRBD1 (5 bases). CDR1 and CDR2 from the germline V gene are LGHDT and YNNKEL (reference sequence). CDR3 length: 15 residues. V lost 2 bases and J 9 bases, leaving 17 bases between the germline ends. This chain's CDR3 is CASSQTGQKHSEQFF. CDR3 nucleotides: TGTGCCAGCAGCCAAACAGGCCAAAAGCATAGTGAGCAGTTCTTC.

This clonotype was found a few times. Written as DNA, the CDR3 is TGCGTCACTAGCTACGGCCCGGGAGCAGTGGAAAATGAGCAGTTCTTC. This codes for CVTSYGPGAVENEQFF. The V call is TRBV5-1, the J call TRBJ2-1; D may be TRBD2 (6 bases). Per germline, CDR1 SGHRS and CDR2 YFSETQ. This CDR3 spans 16 amino acids.

The chain combines TRBV20-1 with TRBJ2-1, with 9 nucleotides matching TRBD2. Germline lookup yields CDR1 DFQATT and CDR2 SNEGSKA (reference sequence). The V and J ends lost 3 bases and 7 bases, in that order; junction bases with no gene match: 7. This CDR3 spans 14 amino acids. CDR3 DNA: TGCAGTGCTAGTAGGGCGGGGGGGTGGAATGAGCAGTTCTTC. Its protein is CSASRAGGWNEQFF.

This clonotype occurred a few times. The V call is TRBV20-1, the J call TRBJ2-5; 10 bases match TRBD2. Trimming at V came to 6 bases and at J to 5 bases, leaving 15 bases not matched to a gene. CDR3 length: 16 residues. CDR1 is DFQATT and CDR2 is SNEGSKA in the germline V gene (reference sequence). CDR3 sequence: CSAKGRAGGPLETQYF. The CDR3 DNA reads TGCAGTGCAAAAGGTCGAGCGGGGGGGCCGCTCGAGACCCAGTACTTC.

This clonotype showed up just a few times. V and J are TRBV24-1 and TRBJ2-2, with D maybe TRBD1 (5 bases). The CDR3 runs 17 residues. Germline V gives CDR1 KGHDR, CDR2 SFDVKD. Trimming took 3 bases from V and 6 from J, leaving 19 bases between them. The CDR3 sequence is CATSDTNGHWGAGELFF. The CDR3 coding sequence is TGTGCCACCAGTGATACCAACGGACATTGGGGTGCCGGGGAGCTGTTTTTT.